The next 29 T cell receptor beta chains were all read from a single sample in a study of cytomegalovirus exposure and HLA in healthy donors. Sequencing used immunoSEQ multiplex PCR; TCRdb keeps in-frame clones, though not all of them. In the table there are roughly 190,000 clones, roughly 86% of which are singletons. Sequences were obtained from PBMCs. The receptors derive from a man younger than 45 in good health and CMV-seropositive.

CDR3 protein: CASSFRDLTYEQYF. CDR3 nucleotides: TGTGCCAGCAGCTTCCGGGACTTGACCTACGAGCAGTACTTC. J is TRBJ2-7 and V is TRBV7-6; tentative D call: TRBD2 (6 bases). The CDR3 is 14 amino acids. From germline, CDR1 is SGHVS and CDR2 FNYEAQ. Trimming left V 3 bases short and J 2 bases short, with 11 bases between.

V gene TRBV7-6 combines with J gene TRBJ1-1; no firm D call. The CDR3 is 13 amino acids. V was pared by 0 bases and J by 2 bases, with 4 bases between. From germline, CDR1 is SGHVS and CDR2 FNYEAQ. The CDR3 DNA reads TGTGCCAGCAGCTTAGCGATAAACACTGAAGCTTTCTTT. Its translation is CASSLAINTEAFF.

The chain carries TRBV13 and TRBJ2-2, with D maybe TRBD2 (6 bases). Trimming left V 3 bases short and J 1 base short, with 12 bases between. This CDR3 is built from 16 residues. Germline loops: CDR1 PRHDT, CDR2 FYEKMQ (reference sequence). The CDR3, as DNA: TGTGCCAGCAGCTTTTCTAGCGTTATGAACACCGGGGAGCTGTTTTTT. It is translated as CASSFSSVMNTGELFF.

The rearrangement uses TRBV5-1 and TRBJ2-3; the match to TRBD2 covers 8 bases. In germline, CDR1 is SGHRS, CDR2 YFSETQ. The J segment lost 6 bases and the V segment lost 4 bases, leaving 10 bases of the junction unmatched. The CDR3 covers 15 residues. The CDR3 DNA sequence: TGCGCCAGCAGCGCCCTCCCTACGGGGGGGGATACGCAGTATTTT. It encodes CASSALPTGGDTQYF.

This rearrangement joins TRBV5-6 to TRBJ1-5; D possibly corresponds to TRBD1 (5 bases). The CDR3 runs to 13 residues. Between the trimmed V and J ends, which lost 4 bases and 4 bases, there was a span of 9 bases. In germline, CDR1 is SGHDT, CDR2 YYEEEE. The CDR3 protein is CASSTGGNQPQHF. The CDR3 DNA is TGTGCCAGCAGCACCGGGGGGAATCAGCCCCAGCATTTT.

V usage is TRBV4-1 and J usage is TRBJ2-5; 8 bases are shared with TRBD2. V lost 1 base, J lost 5 bases, and 12 bases stayed unmatched. The CDR3 is 17 residues long. Germline CDR1 and CDR2: MGHRA and YSYEKL. The CDR3 sequence: CASSQVGASGPGETQYF. CDR3 DNA sequence: TGCGCCAGCAGCCAAGTTGGGGCTAGCGGGCCTGGTGAGACCCAGTACTTC.

This chain links TRBV9 with TRBJ2-3; 8 bases fit TRBD1. V trimming: 4 bases; J trimming: 5 bases; junction bases outside the gene matches: 12. The CDR3 runs to 16 residues. CDR1 is SGDLS and CDR2 is YYNGEE in the germline V gene. CDR3: CASSSRLGQGLDTQYF. The CDR3 nucleotides are TGTGCCAGCAGCTCCCGTCTAGGACAGGGATTAGATACGCAGTATTTT.

The rearrangement links TRBV27 to TRBJ2-4, with D uncertain. Trimming removed 3 bases at V and 8 bases at J, with 17 bases between. This CDR3 comprises 15 residues. Germline V lookup: CDR1 MNHEY, CDR2 SMNVEV (reference sequence). The DNA of the CDR3 is TGTGCCAGCAGTTTGGACGGTGGCGGTTTCGACATTCAGTACTTC. This codes for CASSLDGGGFDIQYF.

As to this clone: Different DNA sequences within this sample yield the same CDR3. The rearrangement joins TRBV9 to TRBJ1-1; D unclear. Trimming shortened V by 0 bases and J by 1 base, and 7 bases separated the two germline ends. CDR1 and CDR2 (germline): SGDLS, YYNGEE. There are 14 residues in the CDR3. For the CDR3, the DNA is TGTGCCAGCAGCGTAGTCTCGGAGAACACTGAAGCTTTCTTT. This codes for CASSVVSENTEAFF.

This clone was seen a few times. The CDR3 loop reads CASRGVFNQPQHF. CDR3 DNA: TGTGCCAGCAGAGGGGTCTTCAATCAGCCCCAGCATTTT. The chain recombines TRBV2 with TRBJ1-5; the D gene is possibly TRBD1 (5 bases). Germline V gene sequence: CDR1 SNHLY, CDR2 FYNNEI. The CDR3 runs 13 residues. V was trimmed by 6 bases and J by 3 bases, leaving 9 bases between them.

The chain is built from TRBV25-1 and TRBJ2-7; no clear D. The V gene lost 3 bases and the J gene lost 7 bases, with 7 bases spanning the gap. The CDR3 totals 11 residues. CDR1 MGHDK and CDR2 SYGVNS come from the germline V gene. CDR3 sequence: CASSDGGEQYF. CDR3 coding DNA: TGTGCCAGCAGTGACGGTGGGGAGCAGTACTTC.

This sequence joins TRBV19 and TRBJ1-6; TRBD1 might be the D (5 bases). V lost 1 base and J 3 bases, leaving 10 bases between the germline ends. The length of the CDR3 is 16 residues. CDR1 is LNHDA, CDR2 SQIVND, per germline (reference sequence). The CDR3 region is CASSIGPGNYNSPLHF. The CDR3 DNA reads TGTGCCAGTAGTATAGGTCCAGGGAACTATAATTCACCCCTCCACTTT.

The chain uses TRBV28 and TRBJ2-5; D tentatively reads TRBD1 or TRBD2 (5 bases each). V was cut by 2 bases and J by 3 bases, with 7 bases left in between. The CDR3 totals 13 residues. Germline values: CDR1 MDHEN, CDR2 SYDVKM. CDR3 amino acids: CASSLGTEETQYF. CDR3 DNA: TGTGCCAGCAGTTTAGGGACGGAAGAGACCCAGTACTTC.

The rearrangement links TRBV5-4 to TRBJ1-1; TRBD1 matches 9 bases. The CDR3 runs 13 residues. Germline CDR1 reads SGHNT; CDR2 reads YYREEE (reference sequence). V was clipped by 3 bases and J by 11 bases; unmatched bases: 8. The DNA for the CDR3 is TGTGCCAGCAGCTGGGACAGGGTTATCGGGGCTTTCTTT. Protein: CASSWDRVIGAFF. The full variable domain, rest sourced from reference TRBV5-4 and TRBJ1-1, is ETGVTQSPTHLIKTRGQQVTLRCSSQSGHNTVSWYQQALGQGPQFIFQYYREEENGRGNFPPRFSGLQFPNYSSELNVNALELDDSALYLCASSWDRVIGAFFGQGTRLTVV.

This chain connects TRBV7-3 to TRBJ1-6; perhaps TRBD1 as D (5 bases). V was shortened by 2 bases and J by 8 bases, with 10 bases between the two germline ends. This CDR3 has 14 residues. CDR1 is SGHTA and CDR2 is FQGTGA in the germline V gene. Here the CDR3 DNA reads TGTGCCAGCAGCTTAGGGGGTAGGGATTCACCCCTCCACTTT. This gives the protein CASSLGGRDSPLHF.

This chain uses TRBV5-1 with TRBJ1-1; 9 positions match TRBD1. V shed 4 bases, J shed 8 bases, and the junction held 6 bases outside the gene matches. The CDR3 has 13 amino acids. Germline CDR1 is SGHRS and CDR2 is YFSETQ. The CDR3 reads CASSPRDRDEAFF. CDR3 DNA: TGCGCCAGCAGCCCCCGGGACAGGGACGAAGCTTTCTTT.

Note on this clone: The germline gene is not matched at one end of the junction; a read error may be the cause. This CDR3 reads CASSLGDPGTSGSETQYF. For the CDR3, the DNA is TGTGCTAGCAGCTTAGGGGACCCCGGGACTAGCGGGTCCGAGACCCAGTACTTC. The chain carries TRBV7-7 and TRBJ2-5, with 12 bases lining up with TRBD2. CDR3 size: 18 residues. Germline assignment: CDR1 SSHAT and CDR2 FNYEAQ (reference sequence). The full variable domain, rest sourced from reference TRBV7-7 and TRBJ2-5, is GAGVSQSPRYKVTKRGQDVTLRCDPISSHATLYWYQQALGQGPEFLTYFNYEAQPDKSGLPSDRFSAERPEGSISTLTIQRTEQRDSAMYRCASSLGDPGTSGSETQYFGPGTRLLVL.

V and J are TRBV27 and TRBJ2-7; 8 positions match TRBD1. J lost 3 bases, V lost 1 base, and 2 bases had no gene match. Germline assignment: CDR1 MNHEY and CDR2 SMNVEV (reference sequence). The CDR3 length is 14 residues. The CDR3 protein is CASSLFGQGYEQYF. CDR3 sequence (DNA): TGTGCCAGCAGTTTATTCGGACAGGGCTACGAGCAGTACTTC.

Worth noting for this clone: Relative to the germline gene, one junction end is altered; a read error may explain this. The CDR3 DNA reads as TGTGCCAGCAGCCTCCTGGGGGGTGGGAACTCTGAAGCTTTCTTT. Translated, it gives CASSLLGGGNSEAFF. V usage is TRBV7-2 and J usage is TRBJ1-1, with a weak D call TRBD1 (5 bases). This CDR3 has 15 amino acids. Germline values: CDR1 SGHTA, CDR2 FQGNSA.

The chain carries TRBV6-5 and TRBJ2-7; perhaps TRBD1 as D (6 bases). CDR1 MNHEY and CDR2 SVGAGI come from the germline V gene. Trimming removed 0 bases from V and 6 bases from J, with 12 bases in between. The CDR3 is made up of 14 amino acids. The DNA of the CDR3 is TGTGCCAGCAGTTACTCGTCAGGGGAATTCGAGCAGTACTTC. Amino acids: CASSYSSGEFEQYF.

The chain links TRBV2 to TRBJ1-1; possibly TRBD1 for D (5 bases). This CDR3 is 15 amino acids long. Germline V gene sequence: CDR1 SNHLY, CDR2 FYNNEI. With 6 bases removed from V and 0 bases from J, the gap between germline ends came to 14 bases. The CDR3 DNA sequence: TGTGCCAGCAGGGGACGGGGCGTGATGAACACTGAAGCTTTCTTT. It codes for CASRGRGVMNTEAFF. Combining the CDR3 with reference TRBV2 and TRBJ1-1 gives the whole variable domain EPEVTQTPSHQVTQMGQEVILRCVPISNHLYFYWYRQILGQKVEFLVSFYNNEISEKSEIFDDQFSVERPDGSNFTLKIRSTKLEDSAMYFCASRGRGVMNTEAFFGQGTRLTVV.

This rearrangement joins TRBV2 to TRBJ2-3; D possibly uses TRBD1 or TRBD2 (8 bases each). Germline V gene sequence: CDR1 SNHLY, CDR2 FYNNEI. V lost 6 bases and J 2 bases, leaving 21 bases between the germline ends. This CDR3 spans 17 amino acids. The CDR3 DNA is TGTGCCAGCAGACAACCCAGGGGGCGGGGGGACACAGATACGCAGTATTTT. Its translation is CASRQPRGRGDTDTQYF.

This clone was observed once. The CDR3 loop reads CASSLTSSYEQYF. The CDR3, as DNA: TGTGCCAGCAGTTTGACTAGCTCCTACGAGCAGTACTTC. V is TRBV28 and J is TRBJ2-7; possible D gene TRBD2, 6 bases. Germline values: CDR1 MDHEN, CDR2 SYDVKM. The CDR3 is 13 residues long. The V and J ends lost 3 bases and 0 bases respectively, with 6 bases between them.

V and J are TRBV29-1 and TRBJ2-1; 10 bases match TRBD2. The length of the CDR3 is 19 residues. Germline CDR1 and CDR2: SQVTM and ANQGSEA. V was pared by 5 bases and J by 4 bases, with 20 bases of the junction left unmatched. The DNA of the CDR3 is TGCAGCGTTCTCCCCCTCCCTGGACTAGCGGAGAGATCATACAATGAGCAGTTCTTC. Residues: CSVLPLPGLAERSYNEQFF.

The rearrangement links TRBV6-1 to TRBJ2-1; D might be TRBD2 (6 bases). The CDR3 totals 14 residues. The V end lost 5 bases, the J end lost 4 bases, and 12 bases lay between the germline ends. Germline lookup yields CDR1 MNHNS and CDR2 SASEGT. CDR3 region: CASSPNAGYNEQFF. The CDR3 nucleotides read TGTGCCAGCAGTCCAAATGCGGGGTACAATGAGCAGTTCTTC.

This chain links TRBV19 with TRBJ1-5; D is unclear. CDR1 is LNHDA, CDR2 SQIVND, per germline (reference sequence). This CDR3 contains 14 residues. V was pared by 9 bases and J by 2 bases, with 14 bases between. CDR3 sequence (DNA): TGTGCCAGCCAACCCCCCGGGGGCAATCAGCCCCAGCATTTT. Its protein is CASQPPGGNQPQHF.

The chain couples TRBV4-1 to TRBJ2-7; D is undetermined. The V end was cut by 0 bases, the J end by 2 bases, with 20 bases between. The CDR3 spans 18 residues. Germline CDR1 and CDR2: MGHRA and YSYEKL. The CDR3 DNA sequence: TGCGCCAGCAGCCAAGATCCCCCTGCCACGAGTGATACCTACGAGCAGTACTTC. Its protein product is CASSQDPPATSDTYEQYF.

V is TRBV9 and J is TRBJ2-5; 11 bases are shared with TRBD1. Germline V CDR1 and CDR2: SGDLS, YYNGEE. V trimming: 3 bases; J trimming: 4 bases; junction bases outside the gene matches: 8. The CDR3 extends over 16 amino acids. Written as DNA, the CDR3 is TGTGCCAGCAGCGCCCGGACAGGGGGCGCAGGAGAGACCCAGTACTTC. Translating gives CASSARTGGAGETQYF.

This clone is a singleton in its sample. The V and J genes are TRBV29-1 and TRBJ1-1; D not certain. The germline V and J ends were trimmed by 4 bases and 3 bases, with 15 bases remaining between them. The CDR3 consists of 14 residues. The germline gives CDR1 SQVTM, CDR2 ANQGSEA. The CDR3 loop is CSVGSGNSDTEAFF. Written as DNA, the CDR3 is TGCAGCGTTGGGTCGGGGAATAGCGACACTGAAGCTTTCTTT. The full variable domain, rest sourced from reference TRBV29-1 and TRBJ1-1, is SAVISQKPSRDICQRGTSLTIQCQVDSQVTMMFWYRQQPGQSLTLIATANQGSEATYESGFVIDKFPISRPNLTFSTLTVSNMSPEDSSIYLCSVGSGNSDTEAFFGQGTRLTVV.